This entry features one TCR beta chain sequence. In the authors' methods: By means of reference gene primer amplification, nucleated cell counts were estimated. Here immunoSEQ multiplex PCR was the method, and the copy in TCRdb shows in-frame clones only, minus some. V and J calls and clone size are copied from that table; D and trimming were computed from the DNA. The repertoire holds around 500,000 clones, with roughly nine tenths as singletons. These data originate in a study of blood T cell repertoires in COVID-19. Participants came from 20 to 25 US areas, aged about 18 to 89 years. Allocation to cohorts depended on clinical history reported by the participants. CDR3 size: 18 residues. V dropped 1 base and J dropped 0; count of bases not matched to a gene: 7. The germline CDR1 and CDR2 sequences are SGHRS and YFSETQ.

The rearrangement joins TRBV5-1 to TRBJ2-1; 10 bases are shared with TRBD2. Material: PBMCs or T cells enriched from blood (not recorded which). The receptor was isolated from a woman aged 55-70 years who had recovered from COVID-19. CDR3 region: CASSLTSGASSSYNEQFF. Here the CDR3 DNA reads TGCGCCAGCAGCTTGACTAGCGGGGCCAGTAGCTCCTACAATGAGCAGTTCTTC.